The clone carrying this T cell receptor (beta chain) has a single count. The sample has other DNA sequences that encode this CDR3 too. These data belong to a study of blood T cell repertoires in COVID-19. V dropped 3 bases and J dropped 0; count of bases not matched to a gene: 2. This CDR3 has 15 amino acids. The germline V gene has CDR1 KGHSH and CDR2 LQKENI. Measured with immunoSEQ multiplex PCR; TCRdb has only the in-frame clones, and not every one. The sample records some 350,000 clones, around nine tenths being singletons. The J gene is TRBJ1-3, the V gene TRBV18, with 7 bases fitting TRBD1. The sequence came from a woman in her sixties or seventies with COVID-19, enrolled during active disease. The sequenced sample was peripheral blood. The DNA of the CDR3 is TGTGCCAGCTCACCTGGACAGGCCTCTGGAAACACCATATATTTT. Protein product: CASSPGQASGNTIYF.